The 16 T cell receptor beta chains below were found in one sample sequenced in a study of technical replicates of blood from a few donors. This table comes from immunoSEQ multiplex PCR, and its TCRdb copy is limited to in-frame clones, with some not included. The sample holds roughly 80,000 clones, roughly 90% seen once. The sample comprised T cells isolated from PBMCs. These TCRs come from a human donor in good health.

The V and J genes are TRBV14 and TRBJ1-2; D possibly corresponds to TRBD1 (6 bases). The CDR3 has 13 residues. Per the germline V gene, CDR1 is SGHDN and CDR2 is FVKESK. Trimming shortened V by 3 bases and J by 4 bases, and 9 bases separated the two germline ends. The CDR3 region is CASSHGRGYGYTF. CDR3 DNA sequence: TGTGCCAGCAGCCACGGCAGGGGCTATGGCTACACCTTC.

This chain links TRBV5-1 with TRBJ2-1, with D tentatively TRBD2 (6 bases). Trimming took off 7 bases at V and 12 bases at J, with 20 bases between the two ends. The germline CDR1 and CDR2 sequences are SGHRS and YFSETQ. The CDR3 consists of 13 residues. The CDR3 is CASSGVYNEWQFF. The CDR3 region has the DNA TGCGCCAGCTCGGGGGTATACAATGAGTGGCAGTTCTTC.

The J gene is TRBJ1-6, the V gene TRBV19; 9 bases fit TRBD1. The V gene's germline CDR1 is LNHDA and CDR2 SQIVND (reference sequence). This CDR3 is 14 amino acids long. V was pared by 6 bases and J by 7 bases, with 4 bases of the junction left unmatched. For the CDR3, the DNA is TGTGCCAGTAGGGAACAGGGGGCGAATTCACCCCTCCACTTT. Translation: CASREQGANSPLHF.

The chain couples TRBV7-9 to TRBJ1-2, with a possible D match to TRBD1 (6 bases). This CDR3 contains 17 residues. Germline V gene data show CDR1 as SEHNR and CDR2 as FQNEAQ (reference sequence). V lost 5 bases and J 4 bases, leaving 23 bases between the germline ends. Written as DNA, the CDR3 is TGTGCCAGCAGCGCTCCGGGGGGCTTGGGGGTACTCTATGGCTACACCTTC. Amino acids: CASSAPGGLGVLYGYTF.

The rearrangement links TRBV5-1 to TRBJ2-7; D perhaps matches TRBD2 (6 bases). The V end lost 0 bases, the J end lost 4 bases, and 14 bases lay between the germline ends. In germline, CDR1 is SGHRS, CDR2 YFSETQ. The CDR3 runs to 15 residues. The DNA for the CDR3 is TGCGCCAGCAGCTTGGACGCGGGAACGCTTTACGAGCAGTACTTC. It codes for CASSLDAGTLYEQYF.

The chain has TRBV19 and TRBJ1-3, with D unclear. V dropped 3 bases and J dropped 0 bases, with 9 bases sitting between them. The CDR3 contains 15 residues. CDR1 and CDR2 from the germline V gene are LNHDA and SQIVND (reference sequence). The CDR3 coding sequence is TGTGCCAGTAGTATTAATAACAACTCTGGAAACACCATATATTTT. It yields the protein CASSINNNSGNTIYF.

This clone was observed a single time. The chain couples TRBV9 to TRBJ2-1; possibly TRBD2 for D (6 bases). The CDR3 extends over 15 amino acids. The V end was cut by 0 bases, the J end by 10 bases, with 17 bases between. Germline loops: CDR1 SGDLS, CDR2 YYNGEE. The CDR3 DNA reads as TGTGCCAGCAGCGTAGATGGGACTCTTTCGGACGAGCAGTTCTTC. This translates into CASSVDGTLSDEQFF. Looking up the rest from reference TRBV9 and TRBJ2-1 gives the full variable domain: DSGVTQTPKHLITATGQRVTLRCSPRSGDLSVYWYQQSLDQGLQFLIQYYNGEERAKGNILERFSAQQFPDLHSELNLSSLELGDSALYFCASSVDGTLSDEQFFGPGTRLTVL.

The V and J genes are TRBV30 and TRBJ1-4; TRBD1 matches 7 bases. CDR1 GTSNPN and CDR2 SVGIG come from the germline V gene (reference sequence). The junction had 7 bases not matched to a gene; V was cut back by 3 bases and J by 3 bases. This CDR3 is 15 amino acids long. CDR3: CAWRLGTASNEKLFF. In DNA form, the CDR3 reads TGTGCCTGGAGGCTCGGGACAGCCTCTAATGAAAAACTGTTTTTT.

The CDR3 sequence: CASTPPLGTGGTEAFF. CDR3 coding DNA: TGTGCCAGCACCCCCCCTCTCGGGACAGGGGGCACTGAAGCTTTCTTT. V gene TRBV7-9 combines with J gene TRBJ1-1; 11 bases map to TRBD1. The V segment lost 7 bases and the J segment 4 bases; nucleotides outside the gene matches: 11. Germline V lookup: CDR1 SEHNR, CDR2 FQNEAQ (reference sequence). The CDR3 is 16 amino acids.

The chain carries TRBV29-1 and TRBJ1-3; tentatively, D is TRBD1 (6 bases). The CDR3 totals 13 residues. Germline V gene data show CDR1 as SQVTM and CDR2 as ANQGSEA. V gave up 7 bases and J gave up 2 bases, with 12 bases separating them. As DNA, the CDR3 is TGCAGCGCCTGGACAGCCGCTGGAAACACCATATATTTT. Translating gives CSAWTAAGNTIYF.

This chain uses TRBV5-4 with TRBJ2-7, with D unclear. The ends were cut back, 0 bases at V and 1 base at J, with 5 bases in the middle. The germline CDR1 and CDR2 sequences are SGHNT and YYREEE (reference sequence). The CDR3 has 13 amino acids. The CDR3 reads CASSLDGSYEQYF. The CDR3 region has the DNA TGTGCCAGCAGCTTGGACGGTTCCTACGAGCAGTACTTC.

The CDR3 here is CASSLLGTSGETQYF. The CDR3 DNA reads as TGTGCCAGCAGCTTATTAGGGACTAGCGGAGAGACCCAGTACTTC. The chain joins TRBV11-2 to TRBJ2-5; TRBD2 aligns across 11 bases. CDR1 and CDR2 (germline): SGHAT, FQNNGV. Trimming took 2 bases from V and 4 from J; bases not matched to a gene: 3. The CDR3 contains 15 residues.

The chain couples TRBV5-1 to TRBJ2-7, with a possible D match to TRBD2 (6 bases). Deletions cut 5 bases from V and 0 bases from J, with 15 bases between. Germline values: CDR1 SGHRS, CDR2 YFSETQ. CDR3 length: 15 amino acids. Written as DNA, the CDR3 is TGCGCCAGCAGTCCAGTAGCGGAGAGCTCCTACGAGCAGTACTTC. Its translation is CASSPVAESSYEQYF.

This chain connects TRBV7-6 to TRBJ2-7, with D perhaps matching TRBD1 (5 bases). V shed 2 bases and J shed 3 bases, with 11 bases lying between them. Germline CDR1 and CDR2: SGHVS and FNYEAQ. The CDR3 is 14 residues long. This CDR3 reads CASSLYRTGYEQYF. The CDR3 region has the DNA TGTGCCAGCAGCTTATACAGGACCGGCTACGAGCAGTACTTC.

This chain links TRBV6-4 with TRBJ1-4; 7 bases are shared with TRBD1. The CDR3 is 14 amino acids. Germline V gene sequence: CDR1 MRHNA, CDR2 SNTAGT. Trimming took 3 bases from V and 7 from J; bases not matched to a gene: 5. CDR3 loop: CASSETGASEKLFF. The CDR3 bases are TGTGCCAGCAGTGAAACAGGGGCGAGTGAAAAACTGTTTTTT.

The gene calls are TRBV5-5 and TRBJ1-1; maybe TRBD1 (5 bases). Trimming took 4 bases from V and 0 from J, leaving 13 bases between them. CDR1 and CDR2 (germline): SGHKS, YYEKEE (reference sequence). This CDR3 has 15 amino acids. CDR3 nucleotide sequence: TGTGCCAGCAGCCGGGGGTGGCAGTTGAACACTGAAGCTTTCTTT. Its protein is CASSRGWQLNTEAFF.